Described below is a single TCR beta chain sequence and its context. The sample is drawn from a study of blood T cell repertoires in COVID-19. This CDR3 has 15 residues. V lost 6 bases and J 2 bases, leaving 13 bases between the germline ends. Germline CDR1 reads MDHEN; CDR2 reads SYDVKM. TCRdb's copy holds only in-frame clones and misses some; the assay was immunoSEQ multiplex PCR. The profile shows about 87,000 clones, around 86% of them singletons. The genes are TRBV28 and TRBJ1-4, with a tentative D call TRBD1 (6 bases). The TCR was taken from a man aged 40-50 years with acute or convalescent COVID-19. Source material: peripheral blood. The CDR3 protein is CASRRMRGTNEKLFF. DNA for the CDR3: TGTGCCAGCAGAAGAATGAGGGGGACTAATGAAAAACTGTTTTTT.